Presented here are 28 T cell receptor beta chains from one specimen sequenced in a study of blood T cell repertoires in COVID-19. TCRdb's copy holds only in-frame clones and misses some; the assay was immunoSEQ multiplex PCR. Here the sample spans 200,000 to 250,000 clones, approximately 80% being singletons. The sequencing sample was made of PBMCs or T cells enriched from blood (not recorded which). The receptors derive from a man aged 60 to 75 who had recovered from COVID-19.

This chain connects TRBV6-2 or TRBV6-3 to TRBJ2-1; 7 bases fit TRBD1. The CDR3 covers 16 residues. V trimming: 5 bases; J trimming: 1 base; junction bases outside the gene matches: 8. CDR1 and CDR2 (germline): MNHEY, SVGEGT. The CDR3 sequence: CASSPDRIRSYNEQFF. CDR3 coding DNA: TGTGCCAGCAGTCCGGACAGGATTCGTTCCTACAATGAGCAGTTCTTC.

V is TRBV7-6 and J is TRBJ2-5; 8 bases agree with TRBD2. From germline, CDR1 is SGHVS and CDR2 FNYEAQ. V gave up 1 base and J gave up 5 bases; unmatched junction bases: 6. This CDR3 contains 15 residues. For the CDR3, the DNA is TGTGCCAGCAGCTTAGACGGGGGGGACTGGGAGACCCAGTACTTC. Its translation is CASSLDGGDWETQYF. The full variable domain, in which reference TRBV7-6 and TRBJ2-5 provide the parts outside the CDR3, is GAGVSQSPRYKVTKRGQDVALRCDPISGHVSLYWYRQALGQGPEFLTYFNYEAQQDKSGLPNDRFSAERPEGSISTLTIQRTEQRDSAMYRCASSLDGGDWETQYFGPGTRLLVL.

This clone was recorded only once. The chain joins TRBV5-1 to TRBJ1-2, with TRBD1 matching 9 bases. Germline loops: CDR1 SGHRS, CDR2 YFSETQ. The CDR3 is made up of 14 amino acids. Unmatched junction bases numbered 3, after V lost 4 bases and J lost 2 bases. CDR3 nucleotide sequence: TGCGCCAGCAGCCACGGACAGGGGAACTATGGCTACACCTTC. Its translation is CASSHGQGNYGYTF.

The chain joins TRBV5-1 to TRBJ2-1, with 12 bases fitting TRBD1. Trimming at V came to 5 bases and at J to 7 bases, leaving 4 bases not matched to a gene. The length of the CDR3 is 14 residues. Germline CDR1 and CDR2: SGHRS and YFSETQ. The DNA of the CDR3 is TGCGCCAGCAGTTCGGGACAGGGGGCGAATGAGCAGTTCTTC. As protein: CASSSGQGANEQFF. Supplemented by reference TRBV5-1 and TRBJ2-1, the full variable domain reads KAGVTQTPRYLIKTRGQQVTLSCSPISGHRSVSWYQQTPGQGLQFLFEYFSETQRNKGNFPGRFSGRQFSNSRSEMNVSTLELGDSALYLCASSSGQGANEQFFGPGTRLTVL.

V usage is TRBV7-2 and J usage is TRBJ1-2, with TRBD1 matching 8 bases. V was pared by 6 bases and J by 8 bases, with 14 bases of the junction left unmatched. The germline V gene encodes CDR1 SGHTA and CDR2 FQGNSA. The CDR3 consists of 15 residues. CDR3 residues: CASSSDPGQVYGYTF. The CDR3 DNA sequence: TGTGCCAGCAGTTCCGATCCGGGACAGGTATACGGCTACACCTTC.

In regard to this clone: Mismatch with germline at one junction end may stem from a read error. The chain uses TRBV7-2 and TRBJ1-1, with a weak D call TRBD1 (6 bases). The CDR3 has 14 residues. Germline V gene lookup returns CDR1 SGHTA and CDR2 FQGNSA. In nucleotides, the CDR3 is TGTGCCACCAGCCTGACAGGCTCGAACACTGAAGCTTTCTTT. It encodes CATSLTGSNTEAFF. The entire variable domain, with the rest obtained from reference TRBV7-2 and TRBJ1-1, is as follows: GAGVSQSPSNKVTEKGKDVELRCDPISGHTALYWYRQSLGQGLEFLIYFQGNSAPDKSGLPSDRFSAERTGGSVSTLTIQRTQQEDSAVYLCATSLTGSNTEAFFGQGTRLTVV.

The CDR3 loop reads CAIRPDRESPLHF. CDR3 sequence (DNA): TGTGCCATCAGACCCGACAGGGAATCACCCCTCCACTTT. This chain connects TRBV10-3 to TRBJ1-6; TRBD1 matches at 7 bases. Trimming at V came to 6 bases and at J to 10 bases, leaving 6 bases not matched to a gene. The germline V gene encodes CDR1 ENHRY and CDR2 SYGVKD. This CDR3 has 13 amino acids.

The J gene is TRBJ1-1, the V gene TRBV9; a possible D gene is TRBD1 (6 bases). Germline CDR1 is SGDLS and CDR2 is YYNGEE. Trimming cost V 2 bases and J 0 bases, with 8 bases left between them. The CDR3 covers 14 residues. In DNA form, the CDR3 reads TGTGCCAGCAGCGTTGGGGACATGAACACTGAAGCTTTCTTT. Its protein product is CASSVGDMNTEAFF.

The J gene is TRBJ2-1, the V gene TRBV11-3; 8 positions match TRBD2. From germline, CDR1 is SGHNT and CDR2 YENEEA. The CDR3 extends over 13 amino acids. Trimming removed 5 bases from V and 6 bases from J; junction bases left unmatched: 3. As DNA, the CDR3 is TGTGCCAGCAGCCTCGGGACTAGCAATGAGCAGTTCTTC. Its protein is CASSLGTSNEQFF.

V gene TRBV15 combines with J gene TRBJ2-3, with TRBD1 matching 8 bases. CDR1 and CDR2 from the germline V gene are LNHNV and YYDKDF (reference sequence). The ends lost 0 bases at V and 4 bases at J; junction bases unmatched: 15. CDR3 size: 19 residues. The CDR3 DNA reads TGTGCCACCAGCAGAGAACTAGGACAGGGCTTAAGGTTAGCAGATACGCAGTATTTT. Translating gives CATSRELGQGLRLADTQYF.

This clone appeared a few times. This chain connects TRBV5-1 to TRBJ1-4, with TRBD1 matching 7 bases. This CDR3 contains 16 residues. CDR1 is SGHRS, CDR2 YFSETQ, per germline. Unmatched junction bases numbered 11, after V lost 4 bases and J lost 5 bases. CDR3 DNA: TGCGCCAGCAGCCCGGAGGGACAGACAAAAAATGAAAAACTGTTTTTT. Translated, it gives CASSPEGQTKNEKLFF.

The table lists this clone with a count of one. This chain joins TRBV20-1 and TRBJ2-1; TRBD2 might be the D (6 bases). The CDR3 consists of 14 residues. Germline CDR1 is DFQATT and CDR2 is SNEGSKA (reference sequence). Trimming removed 3 bases at V and 0 bases at J, with 9 bases between. CDR3 amino acids: CSASLGSSYNEQFF. DNA for the CDR3: TGCAGTGCTAGTCTCGGGAGCTCCTACAATGAGCAGTTCTTC.

This sequence joins TRBV12-3 or TRBV12-4 and TRBJ2-1; D gene ambiguous. The CDR3 is 13 amino acids. V gave up 6 bases and J gave up 13 bases, with 19 bases separating them. CDR3 nucleotide sequence: TGTGCCAGCAGCTTACTCCCGGCCGAGCGACAGTTCTTC. Translated, it gives CASSLLPAERQFF.

In this sample, this clone turned up once. The chain combines TRBV18 with TRBJ1-4; D possibly corresponds to TRBD1 (5 bases). The CDR3 runs 15 residues. Germline loops: CDR1 KGHSH, CDR2 LQKENI. Trimming took 3 bases from V and 7 from J, leaving 15 bases between them. The CDR3: CASSPNGRGIEKLFF. CDR3 coding DNA: TGTGCCAGCTCACCCAACGGAAGGGGCATTGAAAAACTGTTTTTT.

The chain recombines TRBV9 with TRBJ1-1; D may be TRBD1 (5 bases). The CDR3 runs to 14 residues. Germline V gene data show CDR1 as SGDLS and CDR2 as YYNGEE. V was clipped by 0 bases and J by 4 bases, with 10 bases between them. This CDR3 reads CASSVAPGGTEAFF. As DNA, the CDR3 is TGTGCCAGCAGCGTAGCTCCGGGGGGCACTGAAGCTTTCTTT.

The rearrangement joins TRBV28 to TRBJ1-6, with a possible D match to TRBD1 (5 bases). V dropped 3 bases and J dropped 10 bases, with 16 bases sitting between them. CDR3 length equals 15 residues. The germline gives CDR1 MDHEN, CDR2 SYDVKM. This CDR3 reads CASSFGARMGSPLHF. The CDR3 coding sequence is TGTGCCAGCAGTTTTGGGGCCAGGATGGGGTCACCCCTCCACTTT.

The genes are TRBV9 and TRBJ2-2, with TRBD2 identical over 7 bases. This CDR3 is 14 amino acids long. V was clipped by 6 bases and J by 0 bases; unmatched bases: 2. CDR1 and CDR2 from the germline V gene are SGDLS and YYNGEE. CDR3 in amino acids: CASTGGANTGELFF. In nucleotides, the CDR3 is TGTGCCAGCACTGGGGGGGCGAACACCGGGGAGCTGTTTTTT.

J is TRBJ2-2 and V is TRBV29-1, with TRBD1 identical over 8 bases. Germline loops: CDR1 SQVTM, CDR2 ANQGSEA. This CDR3 is built from 12 residues. V dropped 5 bases and J dropped 5; count of bases not matched to a gene: 1. This CDR3 reads CSVTGGTGELFF. The CDR3 DNA sequence: TGCAGCGTTACAGGGGGAACCGGGGAGCTGTTTTTT.

V is TRBV5-1 and J is TRBJ1-1; no firm D call. The CDR3 consists of 14 residues. V lost 0 bases to trimming and J lost 1 base, with 7 bases between them. CDR1 and CDR2 from the germline V gene are SGHRS and YFSETQ. CDR3 in DNA: TGCGCCAGCAGCTTGGTTCGCGGGAACACTGAAGCTTTCTTT. Translation gives CASSLVRGNTEAFF.

The V and J genes are TRBV5-1 and TRBJ1-4; D perhaps matches TRBD1 (6 bases). Germline CDR1 SGHRS, CDR2 YFSETQ. This CDR3 comprises 14 residues. V was clipped by 2 bases and J by 6 bases, with 11 bases between them. The CDR3 bases are TGCGCCAGCAGCTTAGGGGGTGGGGATGAAAAACTGTTTTTT. It encodes CASSLGGGDEKLFF.

The genes are TRBV27 and TRBJ1-5, with 9 bases that match TRBD1. The CDR3 totals 15 residues. Looked up from germline, CDR1 is MNHEY and CDR2 is SMNVEV (reference sequence). J was trimmed by 3 bases and V by 5 bases; bases with no gene match: 5. The CDR3 nucleotides are TGTGCCAGCAGTACGGGACAGGGAGTCAATCAGCCCCAGCATTTT. Translated, it gives CASSTGQGVNQPQHF.

The chain carries TRBV5-1 and TRBJ2-3; 7 nucleotides agree with TRBD2. Germline V gene data show CDR1 as SGHRS and CDR2 as YFSETQ. The CDR3 contains 15 residues. The junction had 9 bases not matched to a gene; V was cut back by 4 bases and J by 4 bases. The CDR3 DNA reads TGCGCCAGCAGCATGACTAGCCCTACTTCAGATACGCAGTATTTT. As protein: CASSMTSPTSDTQYF. The full variable domain, with the rest looked up from reference TRBV5-1 and TRBJ2-3, is KAGVTQTPRYLIKTRGQQVTLSCSPISGHRSVSWYQQTPGQGLQFLFEYFSETQRNKGNFPGRFSGRQFSNSRSEMNVSTLELGDSALYLCASSMTSPTSDTQYFGPGTRLTVL.

The V gene is TRBV5-1, the J gene TRBJ2-2, with 7 bases lining up with TRBD1. CDR1 and CDR2 (germline): SGHRS, YFSETQ. Losses at the gene ends were 2 bases for V and 4 bases for J; bases not matched to a gene: 11. The CDR3 spans 17 residues. The CDR3 DNA follows: TGCGCCAGCAGCTTATTCCCTGACAGGGCGCGCACCGGGGAGCTGTTTTTT. This translates into CASSLFPDRARTGELFF.

The chain is built from TRBV5-4 and TRBJ2-2, with a possible D match to TRBD2 (6 bases). The CDR3 runs to 18 residues. The ends were cut back, 1 base at V and 5 bases at J, with 21 bases in the middle. Germline V gene sequence: CDR1 SGHNT, CDR2 YYREEE (reference sequence). CDR3 DNA sequence: TGTGCCAGCAGCTTGATCGTATCGAGACTAGTGAGGACCGGGGAGCTGTTTTTT. Protein product: CASSLIVSRLVRTGELFF.

The chain couples TRBV6-6 to TRBJ1-4, with TRBD1 as a possible D gene (5 bases). Trimming cost V 9 bases and J 4 bases, with 15 bases left between them. CDR3 length: 14 amino acids. Germline V gene lookup returns CDR1 MNHNY and CDR2 SVGAGI (reference sequence). The CDR3 coding sequence is TGTGCCAGTTTTGGGGCAGGAGTTAATGAAAAACTGTTTTTT. Translated: CASFGAGVNEKLFF.

The table lists this clone with a few counts. The chain couples TRBV10-3 to TRBJ1-1; 7 bases map to TRBD1. Germline values: CDR1 ENHRY, CDR2 SYGVKD. V lost 4 bases and J lost 3; bases outside the gene matches: 5. The CDR3 is made up of 14 amino acids. The CDR3 sequence: CAISVGTVDTEAFF. The CDR3 DNA is TGTGCCATCAGTGTAGGGACAGTTGACACTGAAGCTTTCTTT.

V gene TRBV7-9 combines with J gene TRBJ1-4, with no clear D. Germline V gene lookup returns CDR1 SEHNR and CDR2 FQNEAQ (reference sequence). With 1 base removed from V and 0 bases from J, the gap between germline ends came to 6 bases. The CDR3 spans 15 residues. In DNA form, the CDR3 reads TGTGCCAGCAGCTTAGACAGTGCAACTAATGAAAAACTGTTTTTT. This translates into CASSLDSATNEKLFF.

This chain joins TRBV7-2 and TRBJ2-2, with D possibly matching TRBD1 (6 bases). Trimming took 2 bases from V and 2 from J, leaving 15 bases between them. The CDR3 has 17 residues. The germline CDR1 and CDR2 sequences are SGHTA and FQGNSA. CDR3 loop: CASSLRGGPSNTGELFF. The CDR3 nucleotides are TGTGCCAGCAGCTTACGAGGGGGACCCTCTAACACCGGGGAGCTGTTTTTT.